Listed below are T cell receptor beta chains from one sample, sequenced in a study of vaccination effects on CD4 cells after COVID-19. The repertoire was sequenced with immunoSEQ multiplex PCR; TCRdb's copy has only in-frame clones and lacks some. The sample records 75,000 to 100,000 clones, around four fifths being singletons. These receptors lack a known antigen. The starting material was CD4+ T cells from PBMCs cultured with HCoV-OC43 spike peptides, obtained after COVID-19 vaccination. These receptors originate from a human donor who received a COVID-19 vaccine. Both conserved end residues are part of each CDR3. A D gene is named only where the DNA matches it firmly. Part of the rows lack a size; the others show once, few, many or a class for expanded clones.

CDR3	DNA	D	size	V	J
CASSLGQATSLMRKLFF	TGTGCCAGTAGTCTTGGACAGGCCACGAGCCTAATGAGGAAACTGTTTTTT	TRBD1	.	TRBV19	TRBJ1-4
CSAGRRENEKLFF	TGCAGCGCGGGTAGGCGGGAGAATGAAAAACTGTTTTTT	.	few	TRBV29-1	TRBJ1-4
CASRRGDGYTF	TGTGCCAGCCGGCGTGGAGACGGCTACACCTTC	.	.	TRBV6-5	TRBJ1-2
CASSLGQAYNEQFF	TGCGCCAGCAGCTTGGGACAGGCCTACAATGAGCAGTTCTTC	.	.	TRBV5-1	TRBJ2-1
CASSQVSVRAGGKTGELFF	TGCGCCAGCAGCCAAGTTTCGGTCCGGGCGGGGGGGAAGACCGGGGAGCTGTTTTTT	TRBD2	.	TRBV4-1	TRBJ2-2
CASSAPWQGRETQYF	TGTGCCAGCAGCGCCCCGTGGCAGGGCAGGGAGACCCAGTACTTC	.	.	TRBV7-2	TRBJ2-5
CASSLGHHSGANVLTF	TGTGCCAGCAGCTTGGGGCACCACTCTGGGGCCAACGTCCTGACTTTC	.	.	TRBV5-8	TRBJ2-6
CASKGLTGEQPQHF	TGTGCCAGCAAGGGACTAACGGGGGAGCAGCCCCAGCATTTT	.	.	TRBV2	TRBJ1-5
CASSMGTANTEAFF	TGTGCCAGTAGTATGGGGACAGCGAACACTGAAGCTTTCTTT	TRBD1	.	TRBV19	TRBJ1-1
CASSRAMNTEAFF	TGTGCCAGCAGCCGAGCCATGAACACTGAAGCTTTCTTT	.	.	TRBV3-1/TRBV3-2	TRBJ1-1
CASSYGYSSGNTIYF	TGTGCCAGCAGTTACGGGTACAGCTCTGGAAACACCATATATTTT	.	few	TRBV6-2/TRBV6-3	TRBJ1-3
CASSGVGARADTQYF	TGTGCCAGCAGCGGGGTAGGGGCAAGAGCAGATACGCAGTATTTT	.	.	TRBV9	TRBJ2-3
CASSPTIGGYYGYTF	TGTGCCAGCAGCCCCACCATCGGTGGATATTATGGCTACACCTTC	.	.	TRBV9	TRBJ1-2